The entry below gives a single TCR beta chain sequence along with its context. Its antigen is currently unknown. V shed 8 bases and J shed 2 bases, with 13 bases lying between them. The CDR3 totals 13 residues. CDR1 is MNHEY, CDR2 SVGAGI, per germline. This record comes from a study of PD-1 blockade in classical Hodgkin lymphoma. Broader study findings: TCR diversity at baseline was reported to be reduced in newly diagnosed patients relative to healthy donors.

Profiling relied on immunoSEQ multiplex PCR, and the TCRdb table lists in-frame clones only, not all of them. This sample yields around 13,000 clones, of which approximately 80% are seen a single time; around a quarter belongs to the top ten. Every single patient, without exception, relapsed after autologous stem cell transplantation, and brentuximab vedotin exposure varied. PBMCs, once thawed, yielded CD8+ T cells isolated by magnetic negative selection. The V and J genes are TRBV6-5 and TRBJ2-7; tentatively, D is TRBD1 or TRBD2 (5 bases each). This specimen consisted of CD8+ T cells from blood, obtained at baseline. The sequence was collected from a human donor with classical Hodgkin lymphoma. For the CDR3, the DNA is TGTGCCAGCGGGTTTGGGGGACCCTACGAGCAGTACTTC. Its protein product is CASGFGGPYEQYF.